This T cell receptor (beta chain) appears in the sequencing data of a study of CD8+CD57+ T cells in acquired aplastic anemia. Overall study: Sorting CD4+ and CD8+ cells gave DNA averaging roughly 3.2 ug.

This CDR3 contains 14 residues. Germline assignment: CDR1 SQVTM and CDR2 ANQGSEA. V was pared by 4 bases and J by 6 bases, with 9 bases of the junction left unmatched. Using genomic DNA as the template, TCR beta VDJ and CDR3 profiling was carried out. MiXCR, applied by TCRdb to the reads, yields one record per CDR3 protein. The table records around 150,000 distinct CDR3 sequences, 40% to 45% of them present only once. V is TRBV29-1 and J is TRBJ1-5; 7 bases are shared with TRBD1. What was sequenced was sorted CD4+, CD8+, or CD8+CD57+ T cells (not recorded which) from PBMCs. This clonotype was sampled from a human donor in good health, serving as a control. The CDR3 nucleotides read TGCAGCGTTGCCTACGACAGGGATTTTCAGCCCCAGCATTTT. The encoded protein is CSVAYDRDFQPQHF.